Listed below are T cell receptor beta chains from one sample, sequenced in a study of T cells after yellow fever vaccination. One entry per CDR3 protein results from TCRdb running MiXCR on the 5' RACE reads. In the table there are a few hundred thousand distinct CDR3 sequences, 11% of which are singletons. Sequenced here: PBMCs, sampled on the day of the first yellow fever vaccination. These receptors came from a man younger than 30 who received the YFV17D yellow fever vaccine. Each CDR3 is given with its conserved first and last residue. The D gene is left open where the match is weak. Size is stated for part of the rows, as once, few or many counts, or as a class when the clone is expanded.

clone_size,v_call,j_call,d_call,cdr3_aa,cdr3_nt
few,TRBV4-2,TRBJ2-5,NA,CASSPHVVLERGTQYF,TGTGCCAGCAGCCCCCACGTAGTTTTGGAGCGTGGGACCCAGTACTTC
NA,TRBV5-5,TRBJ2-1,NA,CASSADLSEQFF,TGTGCCAGCAGCGCGGACTTATCTGAGCAGTTCTTC
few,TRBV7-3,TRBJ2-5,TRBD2,CASSWASGGAETQYF,TGTGCCAGCAGCTGGGCGAGCGGGGGGGCGGAGACCCAGTACTTC
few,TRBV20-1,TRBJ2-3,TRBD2,CSAWDYLTQYF,TGCAGTGCTTGGGACTACCTTACGCAGTATTTT
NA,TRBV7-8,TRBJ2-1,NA,CASSSRGSIHNEQFF,TGTGCCAGCAGCTCCAGGGGCAGTATCCACAATGAGCAGTTCTTC
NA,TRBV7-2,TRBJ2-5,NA,CASSSRHQETQYF,TGTGCCAGCAGCAGCAGACATCAAGAGACCCAGTACTTC
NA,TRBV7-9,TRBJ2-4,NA,CASSSGAGRNIQYF,TGTGCCAGCAGCTCCGGAGCGGGCCGAAACATTCAGTACTTC
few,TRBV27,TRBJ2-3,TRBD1,CASSLSTGSLPDTQYF,TGTGCCAGCAGTTTATCGACAGGGTCCCTCCCAGATACGCAGTATTTT
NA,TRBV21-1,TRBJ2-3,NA,CASSNWLGPAGDTQYF,TGTGCCAGCAGCAACTGGCTAGGGCCAGCGGGGGATACGCAGTATTTT
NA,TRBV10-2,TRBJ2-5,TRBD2,CASSAGGGQRPILQETQYF,TGCGCCAGCAGTGCTGGGGGGGGTCAGCGCCCAATCCTCCAAGAGACCCAGTACTTC
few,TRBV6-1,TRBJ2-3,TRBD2,CASRRTSGHGTQYF,TGTGCCAGCAGGAGGACTAGCGGACATGGAACGCAGTATTTT
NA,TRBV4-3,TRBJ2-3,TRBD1,CASGDTGTGNTDTQYF,TGCGCCAGCGGAGACACCGGGACAGGGAATACAGATACGCAGTATTTT
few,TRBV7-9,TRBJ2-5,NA,CASSLRQLYQETQYF,TGTGCCAGCAGCTTAAGACAGTTGTACCAAGAGACCCAGTACTTC
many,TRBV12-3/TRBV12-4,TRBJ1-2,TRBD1,CASSSGTAKYGYTF,TGTGCCAGCAGTTCCGGGACAGCCAAATATGGCTACACCTTC
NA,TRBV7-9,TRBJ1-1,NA,CASSFGRSEAFF,TGTGCCAGCAGCTTTGGCAGATCTGAAGCTTTCTTT
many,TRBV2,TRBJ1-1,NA,CASTEDSLNTEAFF,TGTGCCAGCACCGAAGACAGCCTGAACACTGAAGCTTTCTTT
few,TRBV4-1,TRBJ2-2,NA,CASSQGWDGLVTGELFF,TGCGCCAGCAGCCAAGGATGGGACGGTCTTGTCACCGGGGAGCTGTTTTTT
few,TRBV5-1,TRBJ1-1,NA,CASSLAWTKNTEAFF,TGCGCCAGCAGCTTGGCCTGGACAAAGAACACTGAAGCTTTCTTT
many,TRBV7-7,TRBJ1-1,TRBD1,CASSVDRGTEAFF,TGTGCCAGCAGCGTGGACAGGGGCACTGAAGCTTTCTTT
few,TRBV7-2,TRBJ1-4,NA,CASSLTRQNEKLFF,TGTGCCAGCAGCTTAACTAGGCAGAATGAAAAACTGTTTTTT
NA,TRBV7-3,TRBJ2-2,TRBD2,CASSLIGLAGVSNTGELFF,TGTGCCAGCAGCTTAATAGGGCTGGCGGGGGTTTCGAACACCGGGGAGCTGTTTTTT
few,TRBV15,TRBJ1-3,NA,CATSRDHGVGNTIYF,TGTGCCACCAGCAGAGATCACGGGGTTGGAAACACCATATATTTT
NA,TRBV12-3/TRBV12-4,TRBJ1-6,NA,CASSDRTYNSPLHF,TGTGCCAGCAGCGACAGAACTTATAATTCACCCCTCCACTTT
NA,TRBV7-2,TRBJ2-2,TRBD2,CASSLGLAGEGELFF,TGTGCCAGCAGCTTAGGACTAGCGGGGGAGGGGGAGCTGTTTTTT
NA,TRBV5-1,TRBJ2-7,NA,CASRQVGDAYEQYF,TGCGCCAGCAGACAAGTGGGGGACGCCTACGAGCAGTACTTC
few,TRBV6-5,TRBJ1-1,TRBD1,CASSYTMTGTEAFF,TGTGCCAGCAGTTACACCATGACAGGGACCGAAGCTTTCTTT
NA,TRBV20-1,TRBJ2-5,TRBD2,CSARDFRAGDQETQYF,TGCAGTGCTAGAGATTTTCGAGCGGGGGACCAAGAGACCCAGTACTTC
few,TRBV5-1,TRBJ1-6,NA,CASSLTGVGSPLHF,TGCGCCAGCAGCTTGACAGGAGTGGGCTCACCCCTCCACTTT
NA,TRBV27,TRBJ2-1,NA,CASSFNTGPYNEQFF,TGTGCCAGCAGTTTCAATACAGGACCCTACAATGAGCAGTTCTTC
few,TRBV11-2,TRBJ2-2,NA,CASNIGAGNTGELFF,TGTGCCAGCAACATCGGCGCGGGCAACACCGGGGAGCTGTTTTTT
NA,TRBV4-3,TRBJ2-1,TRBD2,CASSQEMGGGGIYNEQFF,TGCGCCAGCAGCCAAGAGATGGGTGGCGGGGGGATTTACAATGAGCAGTTCTTC